This T cell receptor (beta chain) came from a study of shared clonotypes between healthy human individuals. A word on this clone: This specimen includes other DNA sequences encoding the same CDR3.

In the naive CD8 group, cells lacked CD45RO and were positively selected for CCR7, so terminally differentiated effector memory CD45RA+ cells were left out. This CDR3 comprises 12 residues. Germline V lookup: CDR1 SGHVS, CDR2 FNYEAQ. The V end was cut by 1 base, the J end by 10 bases, with 8 bases between. This table comes from immunoSEQ multiplex PCR, and its TCRdb copy is limited to in-frame clones, with some not included. Among about 2.1 million clones, 93% were seen once, and the ten largest hold about 1.7%. The sequencing sample was made of naive CD8+ T cells from PBMCs. The chain combines TRBV7-6 with TRBJ2-1; D is perhaps TRBD1 (5 bases). The clonotype originates from a man between 18 and 29 years old in good health. Some clones in this sample may be carry-over from other donors' samples. The CDR3 DNA is TGTGCCAGCAGCTTAGTACCAGGGGAGCAGTTCTTC. As protein: CASSLVPGEQFF.